The source of this T cell receptor beta chain is a study of CD8 T cells in ankylosing spondylitis. General study findings and limits: Characteristic of ankylosing spondylitis blood, it appeared, was a TCR beta motif comprising roughly 8 highly homologous variants. As for the disease-linked clones, they showed a CD8+ phenotype and occurred at relatively low frequencies in peripheral blood. Significant enrichment of disease-linked clones was reported in matched ankylosing spondylitis synovial fluid.

Quantitative 5'-RACE with molecular barcodes produced the TCR beta libraries. In TCRdb, the 5' RACE reads were re-called with MiXCR into one record per CDR3 protein. This table holds 250,000 to 400,000 distinct CDR3 sequences, around 10% found once. Trimming removed 0 bases at V and 3 bases at J, with 5 bases between. The V gene's germline CDR1 is SGHRS and CDR2 YFSETQ. The CDR3 length is 13 residues. The table lists this clonotype with many counts. Its target is not known. The rearrangement uses TRBV5-1 and TRBJ2-3; no clear D. The sequenced material came from blood, either unsorted or a sorted T cell fraction (not recorded which). This clonotype was sampled from a female donor with ankylosing spondylitis or in good health (not recorded which). CDR3 in amino acids: CASSLARTDTQYF. The CDR3 DNA reads as TGCGCCAGCAGCTTGGCGCGGACAGATACGCAGTATTTT. The whole variable domain, filled in from reference TRBV5-1 and TRBJ2-3, reads KAGVTQTPRYLIKTRGQQVTLSCSPISGHRSVSWYQQTPGQGLQFLFEYFSETQRNKGNFPGRFSGRQFSNSRSEMNVSTLELGDSALYLCASSLARTDTQYFGPGTRLTVL.